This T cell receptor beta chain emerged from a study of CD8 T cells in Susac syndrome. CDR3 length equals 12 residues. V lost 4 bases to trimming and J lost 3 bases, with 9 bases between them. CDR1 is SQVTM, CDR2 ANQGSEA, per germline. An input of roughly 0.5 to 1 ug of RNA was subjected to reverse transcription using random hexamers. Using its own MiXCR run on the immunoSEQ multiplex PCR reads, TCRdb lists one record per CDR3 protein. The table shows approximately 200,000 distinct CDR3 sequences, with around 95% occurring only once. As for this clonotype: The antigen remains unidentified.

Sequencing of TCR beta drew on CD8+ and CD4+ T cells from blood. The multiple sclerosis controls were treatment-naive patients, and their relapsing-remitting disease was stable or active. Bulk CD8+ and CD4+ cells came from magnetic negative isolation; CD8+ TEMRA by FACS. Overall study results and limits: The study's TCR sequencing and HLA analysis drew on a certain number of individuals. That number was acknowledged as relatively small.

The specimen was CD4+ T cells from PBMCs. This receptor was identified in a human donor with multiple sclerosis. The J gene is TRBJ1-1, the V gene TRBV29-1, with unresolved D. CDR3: CSVGESYTEAFF. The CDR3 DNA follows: TGCAGCGTTGGGGAGTCATACACTGAAGCTTTCTTT. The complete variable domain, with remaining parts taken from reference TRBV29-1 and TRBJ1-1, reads SAVISQKPSRDICQRGTSLTIQCQVDSQVTMMFWYRQQPGQSLTLIATANQGSEATYESGFVIDKFPISRPNLTFSTLTVSNMSPEDSSIYLCSVGESYTEAFFGQGTRLTVV.